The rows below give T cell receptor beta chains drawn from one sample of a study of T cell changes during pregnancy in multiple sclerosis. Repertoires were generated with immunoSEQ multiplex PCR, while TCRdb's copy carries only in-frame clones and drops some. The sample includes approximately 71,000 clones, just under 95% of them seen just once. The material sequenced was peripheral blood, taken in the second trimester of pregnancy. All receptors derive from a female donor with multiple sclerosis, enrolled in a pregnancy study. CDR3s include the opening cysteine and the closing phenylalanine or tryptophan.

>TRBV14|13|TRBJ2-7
CASGQKGSYEQYF
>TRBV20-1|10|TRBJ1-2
CSARDVGTLF
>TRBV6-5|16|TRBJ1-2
CASSYSMGGRLYGYTF
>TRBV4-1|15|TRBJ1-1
CASSQGGLLNTEAFF
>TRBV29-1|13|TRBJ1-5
CSAKGTEHQPQHF
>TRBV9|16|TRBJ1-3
CASSNRQGHSGNTIYF
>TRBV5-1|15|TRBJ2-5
CASSSGTGLQETQYF
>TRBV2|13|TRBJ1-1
CASRTGSGTEAFF
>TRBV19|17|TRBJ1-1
CASSIIGSDILNTEAFF
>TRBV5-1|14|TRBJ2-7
CASSPPGSAGEQYF
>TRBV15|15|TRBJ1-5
CATSREQGAGQPQHF
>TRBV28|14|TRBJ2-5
CASSLDTRFETQYF
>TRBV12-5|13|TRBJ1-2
CASGLGTGYGYTF
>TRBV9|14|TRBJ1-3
CASSEGSTGNTIYF
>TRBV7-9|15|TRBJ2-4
CASSSLPGRKNIQYF
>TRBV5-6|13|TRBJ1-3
CASSWDRGNTIYF
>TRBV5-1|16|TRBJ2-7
CASSLSGGRESYEQYF
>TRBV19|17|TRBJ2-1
CASSTWGGFGSYNEQFF
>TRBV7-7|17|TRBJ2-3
CASSLAGGLAGLDTQYF
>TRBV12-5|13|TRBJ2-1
CASGLVLAPEQFF
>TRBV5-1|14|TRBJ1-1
CASSLSWGGTEAFF
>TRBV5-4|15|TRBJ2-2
CASSQRDRFTGELFF
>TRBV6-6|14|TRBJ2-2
CASSPTRDTGELFF
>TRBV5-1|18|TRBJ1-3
CASSLGRGGRSSGNTIYF
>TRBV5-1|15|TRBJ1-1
CASSLEGIPGTEAFF
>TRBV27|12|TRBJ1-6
CASRPGLGPLHF
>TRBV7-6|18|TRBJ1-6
CASSLGVGPGQGVSPLHF
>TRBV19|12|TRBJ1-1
CASSNRGTEAFF
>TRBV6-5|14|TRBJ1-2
CARSGTEGFYGYTF
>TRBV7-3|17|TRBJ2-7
CASSLIQVGQGAYEQYF
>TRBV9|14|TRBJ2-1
CASSVDGWENEQFF
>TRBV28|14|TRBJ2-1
CASSLYDMRSEQFF